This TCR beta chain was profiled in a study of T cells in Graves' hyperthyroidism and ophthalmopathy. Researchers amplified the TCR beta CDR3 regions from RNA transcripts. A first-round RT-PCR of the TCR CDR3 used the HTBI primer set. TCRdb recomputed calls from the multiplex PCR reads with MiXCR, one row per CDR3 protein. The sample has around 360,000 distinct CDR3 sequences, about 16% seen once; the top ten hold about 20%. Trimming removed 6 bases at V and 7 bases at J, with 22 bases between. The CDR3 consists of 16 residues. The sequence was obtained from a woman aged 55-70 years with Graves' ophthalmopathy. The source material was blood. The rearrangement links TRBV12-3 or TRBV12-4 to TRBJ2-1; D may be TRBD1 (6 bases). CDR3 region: CASSPPGQLLRNEQFF. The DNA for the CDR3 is TGTGCCAGCAGCCCCCCGGGACAACTACTAAGGAATGAGCAGTTCTTC.